One TCR beta chain is described in this entry. Antigen unknown. This sample was taken from a study of cytomegalovirus exposure and HLA in healthy donors. The study, taken as a whole, reports: Available immune exposure information covered CMV serostatus only. The authors enumerated around 150 TCR beta chains as linked to cytomegalovirus. Across donors, presence/absence analyses took sequencing depth to be roughly uniform.

The ends lost 5 bases at V and 4 bases at J; junction bases unmatched: 11. CDR1 SEHNR and CDR2 FQNEAQ come from the germline V gene (reference sequence). The CDR3 runs 16 residues. Use of 60 Vbeta and 13 Jbeta primers characterized the PCR. Under the authors' procedure: Per a later analysis, the number of unique TCR beta chains was some 82 million, of which some 9.9 million were shared. Generated by immunoSEQ multiplex PCR, the TCRdb table keeps only in-frame clones and is missing some. The DNA gave D and trimming, while V, J and clone size come from that table. Among around 54,000 clones, about four fifths were seen once, and the ten largest hold roughly 3%.

Sequencing was performed on PBMCs. This clonotype was sampled from a young woman in good health and CMV-seronegative. The chain combines TRBV7-9 with TRBJ1-3, with 7 positions matching TRBD1. CDR3 sequence (DNA): TGTGCCAGCAGCCACCGACAGGGAGTTACAGGAAACACCATATATTTT. As protein: CASSHRQGVTGNTIYF.